Described below is a single T cell receptor beta chain sequence and its context. Its matching antigen is unknown. TCR beta CDR3 region amplification was performed from RNA transcripts. The TCR CDR3 first-round RT-PCR relied on the HTBI primer set. TCRdb fed the multiplex PCR reads into MiXCR, producing one record per CDR3 protein. The sample contains around 720,000 distinct CDR3 sequences, 35% of which appear only once. The data are from a study of T cells in Graves' hyperthyroidism and ophthalmopathy. No progression to ophthalmopathy during 18 months of follow-up defined stable disease. These patients, aged 18 to 65, had recently diagnosed hyperthyroidism lasting under 2 months. The CDR3 contains 14 residues. The germline V gene has CDR1 MDHEN and CDR2 SYDVKM. Trimming took 8 bases from V and 7 from J; bases not matched to a gene: 11. Study-wide results and limits: The model identified upcoming ophthalmopathy a median about 7.1 months ahead of onset. Expanded thyroid clonotypes (above 0.001) were mostly also found in blood.

This TCR derives from a woman aged 40 to 49 with Graves' hyperthyroidism. The sample was blood. V usage is TRBV28 and J usage is TRBJ1-2; 9 bases are shared with TRBD1. For the CDR3, the DNA is TGTGCCAGCGAACCGGGACAGGGAGCGTCTGGCTACACCTTC. Translation: CASEPGQGASGYTF.